A selection of T cell receptor beta chains follows, all from one sample in a study of control samples from healthy donors and cancer patients. Sequencing used immunoSEQ multiplex PCR; TCRdb keeps in-frame clones, though not all of them. This table holds about 120,000 clones, 88% found once. Sample: blood. The receptors come from a woman aged 70-85 years in good health. Each CDR3 is given with its conserved first and last residue. A D gene is named only where the DNA matches it firmly. Clone size is given for some rows only: seen once, a few or many times, or a class if the clone is expanded.

j_gene: TRBJ2-3; d_gene: TRBD1; abundance: few; v_gene: TRBV10-1; CDR3nt: TGCGCCAGCAGTGGGGGGACAGGGGGCATTACGCAGTATTTT; CDR3aa: CASSGGTGGITQYF
j_gene: TRBJ2-7; d_gene: TRBD2; abundance: NA; v_gene: TRBV7-3; CDR3nt: TGTGCCAGCAGCTTAGGCCAACTAGCGGAGCAGTACTTC; CDR3aa: CASSLGQLAEQYF
j_gene: TRBJ2-3; d_gene: TRBD2; abundance: NA; v_gene: TRBV24-1; CDR3nt: TGTGCCACCAGTGATTCCTCACTAGCGTCAGGCACAGATACGCAGTATTTT; CDR3aa: CATSDSSLASGTDTQYF
j_gene: TRBJ1-5; d_gene: NA; abundance: NA; v_gene: TRBV19; CDR3nt: TGTGCCAGTGTTTTGGGCAACAATCAGCCCCAGCATTTT; CDR3aa: CASVLGNNQPQHF
j_gene: TRBJ1-3; d_gene: NA; abundance: NA; v_gene: TRBV6-5; CDR3nt: TGTGCCAGCACCCACCCAGGCTCTGGAAACACCATATATTTT; CDR3aa: CASTHPGSGNTIYF
j_gene: TRBJ2-1; d_gene: TRBD1; abundance: NA; v_gene: TRBV5-4; CDR3nt: TGTGCCAGCAGCTTGGCCCGGGACAGGGTAAATGAGCAGTTCTTC; CDR3aa: CASSLARDRVNEQFF
j_gene: TRBJ2-5; d_gene: NA; abundance: NA; v_gene: TRBV4-2; CDR3nt: TGTGCCAGCAGCCGGACAGTAACGGGAGGAGAGACCCAGTACTTC; CDR3aa: CASSRTVTGGETQYF
j_gene: TRBJ2-5; d_gene: TRBD1; abundance: NA; v_gene: TRBV5-1; CDR3nt: TGCGCCAGCACAGCGGGGGACAGGGGGCGAGAAGAGACCCAGTACTTC; CDR3aa: CASTAGDRGREETQYF
j_gene: TRBJ1-2; d_gene: TRBD1; abundance: NA; v_gene: TRBV5-1; CDR3nt: TGCGCCAGCAGCTTGGGGACAGGGGATGGCTACACCTTC; CDR3aa: CASSLGTGDGYTF
j_gene: TRBJ1-2; d_gene: TRBD1; abundance: NA; v_gene: TRBV5-1; CDR3nt: TGCGCCAGCAGCATCGGAGGACAGGGCAGTGGCTACACCTTC; CDR3aa: CASSIGGQGSGYTF
j_gene: TRBJ1-1; d_gene: TRBD1; abundance: once; v_gene: TRBV6-2/TRBV6-3; CDR3nt: TGTGCCAGCAGTTACCGACAGGGCCGGAGCGGAAACACTGAAGCTTTCTTT; CDR3aa: CASSYRQGRSGNTEAFF
j_gene: TRBJ1-6; d_gene: NA; abundance: NA; v_gene: TRBV5-1; CDR3nt: TGCGCCAGCAGCTTAGCAGACTCCTATAATTCACCCCTCCACTTT; CDR3aa: CASSLADSYNSPLHF
j_gene: TRBJ1-2; d_gene: NA; abundance: NA; v_gene: TRBV30; CDR3nt: TGTGCCTGCAAAGGCAGAAATCGCTACACCTTC; CDR3aa: CACKGRNRYTF
j_gene: TRBJ1-3; d_gene: NA; abundance: few; v_gene: TRBV5-6; CDR3nt: TGTGCCAGCTCTCCCATTGGGCAGCCAAGCTCTGGAAACACCATATATTTT; CDR3aa: CASSPIGQPSSGNTIYF
j_gene: TRBJ1-2; d_gene: TRBD1; abundance: NA; v_gene: TRBV3-1/TRBV3-2; CDR3nt: TGTGCCAGCACGGGGACAGGGGGATTTGGCTACACCTTC; CDR3aa: CASTGTGGFGYTF
j_gene: TRBJ2-7; d_gene: NA; abundance: NA; v_gene: TRBV14; CDR3nt: TGTGCCAGCAGCCAAGCTGGGGCGGCCTCCTACGAGCAGTACTTC; CDR3aa: CASSQAGAASYEQYF
j_gene: TRBJ1-5; d_gene: NA; abundance: once; v_gene: TRBV16; CDR3nt: TGTGCCAGCAGCCACTCACCCGGGACACCGGCCAGTGGGAATCAGCCCCAGCATTTT; CDR3aa: CASSHSPGTPASGNQPQHF
j_gene: TRBJ1-5; d_gene: NA; abundance: NA; v_gene: TRBV6-6; CDR3nt: TGTGCCAGCGACGATGGGGGGGCTGGCAATCAGCCCCAGCATTTT; CDR3aa: CASDDGGAGNQPQHF
j_gene: TRBJ1-2; d_gene: NA; abundance: NA; v_gene: TRBV5-4; CDR3nt: TGTGCCAGCAGCCTCCGGGGAAGTTATGGCTACACCTTC; CDR3aa: CASSLRGSYGYTF
j_gene: TRBJ1-2; d_gene: NA; abundance: NA; v_gene: TRBV2; CDR3nt: TGTGCCAGCAGTCGCCGGGCCCTGGCCCATGGCTACACCTTC; CDR3aa: CASSRRALAHGYTF
j_gene: TRBJ2-3; d_gene: TRBD2; abundance: NA; v_gene: TRBV4-2; CDR3nt: TGTGCCAGCAGCCAAAGCCTAGCGGGAAACACAGATACGCAGTATTTT; CDR3aa: CASSQSLAGNTDTQYF
j_gene: TRBJ1-2; d_gene: NA; abundance: NA; v_gene: TRBV24-1; CDR3nt: TGTGCCACCAGTGATTTCGCTGGTGGCTACACCTTC; CDR3aa: CATSDFAGGYTF
j_gene: TRBJ1-3; d_gene: NA; abundance: NA; v_gene: TRBV10-2; CDR3nt: TGCGCCAGCAGTGAGTCGCTACTTCTTCGAAACACCATATATTTT; CDR3aa: CASSESLLLRNTIYF
j_gene: TRBJ1-4; d_gene: NA; abundance: NA; v_gene: TRBV6-2/TRBV6-3; CDR3nt: TGTGCCAGCAGTTACTCCACCCTTCTTGAAAAACTGTTTTTT; CDR3aa: CASSYSTLLEKLFF
j_gene: TRBJ2-3; d_gene: TRBD2; abundance: NA; v_gene: TRBV7-2; CDR3nt: TGTGCCAGCAGCTTGGGACTAGCGGGTCCTGCCACAGATACGCAGTATTTT; CDR3aa: CASSLGLAGPATDTQYF
j_gene: TRBJ2-7; d_gene: NA; abundance: NA; v_gene: TRBV11-2; CDR3nt: TGTGCCAGCAGCTTGGGGTTCGGATTGGGATACGAGCAGTACTTC; CDR3aa: CASSLGFGLGYEQYF
j_gene: TRBJ2-7; d_gene: TRBD2; abundance: NA; v_gene: TRBV4-2; CDR3nt: TGTGCCAGCAGCCCCCTCACTAGCGCCGAGCAGTACTTC; CDR3aa: CASSPLTSAEQYF
j_gene: TRBJ2-7; d_gene: NA; abundance: NA; v_gene: TRBV12-1; CDR3nt: TGTGCCAGCAGCCCGGGGTCCAAGACCTCCTACGAGCAGTACTTC; CDR3aa: CASSPGSKTSYEQYF
j_gene: TRBJ2-2; d_gene: NA; abundance: NA; v_gene: TRBV5-4; CDR3nt: TGTGCCAGCAGCCCGCGGGGTACCGTTTCCGGGGAGCTGTTTTTT; CDR3aa: CASSPRGTVSGELFF
j_gene: TRBJ1-2; d_gene: NA; abundance: NA; v_gene: TRBV7-2; CDR3nt: TGTGCCAGCAGCTTAGACAGCAGGGGCGGGTCTAACTATGGCTACACCTTC; CDR3aa: CASSLDSRGGSNYGYTF
j_gene: TRBJ2-1; d_gene: NA; abundance: NA; v_gene: TRBV2; CDR3nt: TGTGCCAGCACAGAACAGTTCTTC; CDR3aa: CASTEQFF
j_gene: TRBJ2-7; d_gene: TRBD1; abundance: NA; v_gene: TRBV6-2/TRBV6-3; CDR3nt: TGTGCCAGCAGTACCGGGGGCGGGACAGGATGGCCGTACGAGCAGTACTTC; CDR3aa: CASSTGGGTGWPYEQYF
j_gene: TRBJ2-2; d_gene: NA; abundance: NA; v_gene: TRBV21-1; CDR3nt: TGTGCCAGCAGCAAACTCCAGGGGGCAATATCAAGGACCGGGGAGCTGTTTTTT; CDR3aa: CASSKLQGAISRTGELFF
j_gene: TRBJ2-1; d_gene: NA; abundance: NA; v_gene: TRBV4-3; CDR3nt: TGCGCCAGCAGCCCGCTGACAGGATGGGCCTACAATGAGCAGTTCTTC; CDR3aa: CASSPLTGWAYNEQFF
j_gene: TRBJ2-1; d_gene: NA; abundance: NA; v_gene: TRBV7-2; CDR3nt: TGTGCCAGCAGCTTAGCGTTCAGCTACAATGAGCAGTTCTTC; CDR3aa: CASSLAFSYNEQFF
j_gene: TRBJ2-7; d_gene: NA; abundance: once; v_gene: TRBV19; CDR3nt: TGTGCCAGTAGTGAGACAGGCACCTACGAGCAGTACTTC; CDR3aa: CASSETGTYEQYF
j_gene: TRBJ2-7; d_gene: NA; abundance: NA; v_gene: TRBV3-1/TRBV3-2; CDR3nt: TGTGCCAGCAGCCAAGGACGCTCCTACGAGCAGTACTTC; CDR3aa: CASSQGRSYEQYF
j_gene: TRBJ1-1; d_gene: NA; abundance: NA; v_gene: TRBV4-1; CDR3nt: TGCGCCAGCAGCCCTGGCCGAGCATTGAACACTGAAGCTTTCTTT; CDR3aa: CASSPGRALNTEAFF
j_gene: TRBJ1-2; d_gene: TRBD1; abundance: few; v_gene: TRBV4-1; CDR3nt: TGCGCCAGCAGCCAAGGGGGACAGTGGTATGGCTACACCTTC; CDR3aa: CASSQGGQWYGYTF
j_gene: TRBJ2-3; d_gene: NA; abundance: NA; v_gene: TRBV6-2/TRBV6-3; CDR3nt: TGTGCCAGCAGTTATACCCAGGCCAGCACAGATACGCAGTATTTT; CDR3aa: CASSYTQASTDTQYF
j_gene: TRBJ1-1; d_gene: TRBD1; abundance: medium-sized; v_gene: TRBV25-1; CDR3nt: TGTGCCAGCAGTCGGGACAGGGTAAACACTGAAGCTTTCTTT; CDR3aa: CASSRDRVNTEAFF
j_gene: TRBJ1-1; d_gene: TRBD1; abundance: NA; v_gene: TRBV11-1; CDR3nt: TGTGCCAGCAGCTCGGGACAGGGGGTTTCAACTGAAGCTTTCTTT; CDR3aa: CASSSGQGVSTEAFF
j_gene: TRBJ1-2; d_gene: NA; abundance: NA; v_gene: TRBV6-1; CDR3nt: TGTGCCAGCAGTGAACGGAACTATGGCTACACCTTC; CDR3aa: CASSERNYGYTF
j_gene: TRBJ1-2; d_gene: NA; abundance: NA; v_gene: TRBV4-2; CDR3nt: TGTGCCAGCAGCCAGCCGGGGTCCGGGGCGAGCTATGGCTACACCTTC; CDR3aa: CASSQPGSGASYGYTF
j_gene: TRBJ1-1; d_gene: NA; abundance: NA; v_gene: TRBV9; CDR3nt: TGTGCCAGCAGCGTAGCTCCCACAGGTACTGAAGCTTTCTTT; CDR3aa: CASSVAPTGTEAFF